This TCR beta chain was recovered during a study of T cell repertoires in cytomegalovirus infection. Study at large: Both CMV infection and a matching HLA type were indicated by public TCR beta signatures.

With respect to this clonotype: The target antigen is unknown.

One entry per CDR3 protein, called by TCRdb with MiXCR from the reads. The data hold 200,000 to 250,000 distinct CDR3 sequences, with about 20% observed a single time. General study results and limits: There were carriers of CMV plus the relevant HLA, and cumulative public TCR beta family frequency identified them. The ex vivo response was dominated by HLA-C-restricted CMV-specific TCR beta clonotypes.

The CDR3 has 13 amino acids. The germline CDR1 and CDR2 sequences are SQVTM and ANQGSEA. Between the trimmed V and J ends, which lost 0 bases and 6 bases, there was a span of 8 bases. The sequenced material came from CD8+ T cells from PBMCs. The clonotype originates from a human donor in good health (CMV status not recorded). Some clones in this sample may be carry-over from other donors' samples. The chain recombines TRBV29-1 with TRBJ2-2; D gene unclear. The CDR3 loop reads CSVEEGRSGELFF. For the CDR3, the DNA is TGCAGCGTTGAAGAAGGGCGCTCCGGGGAGCTGTTTTTT.